This section outlines one T cell receptor (beta chain) sequence together with its context. Its antigen is currently unknown. CDR1 is SGHKS, CDR2 YYEKEE, per germline (reference sequence). V was cut by 4 bases and J by 5 bases, with 3 bases left in between. CDR3 length: 10 residues. The record originates from a study of shared clonotypes between healthy human individuals. Broader study findings: As a rule, naive subsets had a larger estimated richness than memory subsets. The study's rarefaction showed incomplete sorted-subset sequencing despite large depth. When naive CD4 clonotypes were compared across a few donors, around 5% were shared.

Over several immunoSEQ plates, each subset's genomic DNA was distributed in even portions. Sequencing was performed with immunoSEQ multiplex PCR; in TCRdb, only in-frame clones are kept and a portion is missing. The sample records approximately 1.4 million clones, 98% being singletons. The receptor was derived from a man aged 30 to 45 in good health. The chain recombines TRBV5-5 with TRBJ2-5, with D unclear. Sequences were obtained from naive CD4+ T cells sorted from blood. Subset here: CD45RA+ positively selected. The CDR3 is CASSRETQYF. The DNA of the CDR3 is TGTGCCAGCAGCAGGGAGACCCAGTACTTC.